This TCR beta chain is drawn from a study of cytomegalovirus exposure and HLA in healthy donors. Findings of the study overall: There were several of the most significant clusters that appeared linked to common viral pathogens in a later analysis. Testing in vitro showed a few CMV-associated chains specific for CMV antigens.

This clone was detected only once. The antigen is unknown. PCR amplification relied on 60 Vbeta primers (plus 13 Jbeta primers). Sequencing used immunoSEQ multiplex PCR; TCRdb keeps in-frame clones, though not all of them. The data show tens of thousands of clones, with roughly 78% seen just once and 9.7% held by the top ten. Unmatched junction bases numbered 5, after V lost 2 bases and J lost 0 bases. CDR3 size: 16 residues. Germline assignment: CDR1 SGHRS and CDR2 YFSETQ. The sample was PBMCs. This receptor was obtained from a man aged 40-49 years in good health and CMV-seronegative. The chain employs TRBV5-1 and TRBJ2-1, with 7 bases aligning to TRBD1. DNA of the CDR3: TGCGCCAGCAGCTTAGGGGGCGGAAGCTCCTACAATGAGCAGTTCTTC. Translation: CASSLGGGSSYNEQFF.